This TCR beta chain was recovered during a study of blood T cell repertoires in COVID-19. The V gene's germline CDR1 is LGHDT and CDR2 YNNKEL (reference sequence). V dropped 0 bases and J dropped 0; count of bases not matched to a gene: 12. CDR3 size: 21 residues. Assay used: immunoSEQ multiplex PCR; TCRdb lists only in-frame clones, some missing. The sample includes about 220,000 clones, 80% to 90% seen only once; the top ten take just under 20%. The chain employs TRBV3-1 (or the pseudogene TRBV3-2) and TRBJ2-1; TRBD2 agrees at 12 bases. The receptor comes from a man aged 25-40 years with active or convalescent COVID-19. The specimen sequenced was peripheral blood. CDR3 amino acids: CASSQDAGILAGGFSYNEQFF. CDR3 nucleotide sequence: TGTGCCAGCAGCCAAGATGCGGGGATCCTAGCGGGGGGGTTCTCCTACAATGAGCAGTTCTTC.